Below are 28 T cell receptor beta chains sequenced from a single sample in a study of OX40 agonist ivuxolimab in advanced cancers. Measured with immunoSEQ multiplex PCR; TCRdb has only the in-frame clones, and not every one. This table has some 70,000 clones, about 80% appearing once. The sample here was CD4+ or CD8+ T cells sorted from blood, taken in a trial of the OX40 agonist ivuxolimab. These receptors all come from an adult with an advanced solid tumor such as melanoma, head and neck, liver or kidney cancer.

CDR3 nucleotides: TGTGCCAGCAGCCATACTACCGGGACAGGGGACCACGAGCAGTACTTC. It encodes CASSHTTGTGDHEQYF. The chain couples TRBV11-2 to TRBJ2-7; 10 bases are a match to TRBD1. Germline CDR1 and CDR2: SGHAT and FQNNGV. This CDR3 comprises 16 residues. The junction had 12 bases not matched to a gene; V was cut back by 5 bases and J by 5 bases.

With respect to this clone: Its ends do not fully match the called genes, so a read error is possible. The chain combines TRBV5-8 with TRBJ1-2; TRBD1 agrees at 7 bases. The CDR3 runs to 16 residues. The V gene's germline CDR1 is SGHTS and CDR2 YDEGEE. This chain's CDR3 is CVSSPSQGMVRYGYTF. CDR3 nucleotide sequence: TGTGTCAGCAGCCCCTCACAGGGGATGGTGCGGTATGGCTACACCTTC.

V usage is TRBV11-2 and J usage is TRBJ2-1; D is ambiguous. The CDR3 runs 16 residues. The V end was cut by 5 bases, the J end by 4 bases, with 18 bases between. The germline V gene encodes CDR1 SGHAT and CDR2 FQNNGV. CDR3 sequence reads: CASSRSTALGYNEQFF. The CDR3 nucleotides read TGTGCCAGCAGCCGCTCCACTGCGCTGGGATACAATGAGCAGTTCTTC.

This rearrangement joins TRBV9 to TRBJ2-7; no firm D call. The V gene lost 0 bases and the J gene lost 5 bases, with 12 bases spanning the gap. The germline V gene has CDR1 SGDLS and CDR2 YYNGEE. The CDR3 runs 14 residues. The CDR3 spells CASSVGGISNEQYF. Written as DNA, the CDR3 is TGTGCCAGCAGCGTAGGGGGAATTAGTAACGAGCAGTACTTC.

CDR3: CATSRGFQGASSYNEQFF. The CDR3 DNA is TGTGCCACCAGCAGAGGCTTCCAGGGGGCGAGCTCCTACAATGAGCAGTTCTTC. V is TRBV15 and J is TRBJ2-1; 8 positions match TRBD1. The CDR3 spans 18 residues. Germline-derived CDR1 and CDR2 are LNHNV and YYDKDF (reference sequence). V lost 1 base, J lost 0 bases, and 8 bases stayed unmatched.

This clone was counted only a few times. The CDR3 spells CASSSRGPGRPLHF. CDR3 nucleotide sequence: TGTGCCAGCAGTTCTCGGGGACCGGGGAGGCCCCTCCACTTT. V is TRBV28 and J is TRBJ1-6; TRBD1 is a possible D gene (5 bases). Germline values: CDR1 MDHEN, CDR2 SYDVKM. The CDR3 sequence is 14 residues long. Trimming took off 4 bases at V and 13 bases at J, with 17 bases between the two ends.

This clone was counted once. This sequence joins TRBV6-1 and TRBJ1-3; 10 nucleotides match TRBD1. The CDR3 runs 14 residues. The germline V gene encodes CDR1 MNHNS and CDR2 SASEGT. Unmatched junction bases numbered 7, after V lost 6 bases and J lost 8 bases. The CDR3 region has the DNA TGTGCCAGCAGAAGGGACAGGGGCACGGACACCATATATTTT. This codes for CASRRDRGTDTIYF.

This chain uses TRBV4-1 with TRBJ2-7; TRBD1 or TRBD2 may be the D gene (5 bases each). Germline V gene data show CDR1 as MGHRA and CDR2 as YSYEKL. CDR3 size: 16 residues. Trimming left V 1 base short and J 4 bases short, with 17 bases between. In DNA, the CDR3 is TGCGCCAGCAGCCAAGGTGAAGGGGCGCCGGGATACGAGCAGTACTTC. Translation: CASSQGEGAPGYEQYF.

This clone was seen a few times. The J gene is TRBJ2-1, the V gene TRBV7-2, with TRBD2 matching 7 bases. V dropped 6 bases and J dropped 7; count of bases not matched to a gene: 6. The CDR3 spans 13 residues. CDR1 and CDR2 (germline): SGHTA, FQGNSA. The CDR3 is CASRYTGLNEQFF. The CDR3 DNA is TGTGCCAGCAGATACACGGGACTAAATGAGCAGTTCTTC.

This clone was recorded a few times. The V and J genes are TRBV28 and TRBJ1-2, with 7 bases fitting TRBD1. The germline V gene has CDR1 MDHEN and CDR2 SYDVKM. CDR3 length: 13 amino acids. With V trimmed by 5 bases and J by 4 bases, 4 bases remained unmatched. The CDR3 region is CASSPTGIYGYTF. The CDR3 DNA reads TGTGCCAGCAGTCCGACAGGGATCTATGGCTACACCTTC.

This rearrangement joins TRBV14 to TRBJ1-1, with 9 positions matching TRBD1. Unmatched junction bases numbered 4, after V lost 2 bases and J lost 3 bases. The CDR3 has 15 residues. The germline gives CDR1 SGHDN, CDR2 FVKESK. The CDR3 DNA reads as TGTGCCAGCAGCCAATCGGACAGGGGACACACTGAAGCTTTCTTT. Its protein is CASSQSDRGHTEAFF.

The chain recombines TRBV6-5 with TRBJ2-7, with no clear D. CDR1 and CDR2 from the germline V gene are MNHEY and SVGAGI. The CDR3 is 14 residues long. The germline V and J ends were trimmed by 6 bases and 4 bases, with 16 bases remaining between them. CDR3 region: CASSLGWQGYEQYF. CDR3 in DNA: TGTGCCAGCAGCCTCGGATGGCAAGGGTACGAGCAGTACTTC.

The chain couples TRBV11-2 to TRBJ2-3; D call uncertain. The CDR3 is 11 amino acids. The ends were cut back, 1 base at V and 5 bases at J, with 1 base in the middle. Germline lookup yields CDR1 SGHAT and CDR2 FQNNGV. The DNA for the CDR3 is TGTGCCAGCAGCTTAGGAGATACGCAGTATTTT. Its translation is CASSLGDTQYF.

This chain uses TRBV7-8 with TRBJ2-3; D unclear. CDR1 SGHVS and CDR2 FQNEAQ come from the germline V gene. Trimming cost V 6 bases and J 2 bases, with 15 bases left between them. The CDR3 sequence is 15 residues long. The CDR3 here is CASSSQGLNTDTQYF. In nucleotides, the CDR3 is TGTGCCAGCAGTTCACAAGGGTTGAACACAGATACGCAGTATTTT.

This chain connects TRBV7-8 to TRBJ1-2; perhaps TRBD1 as D (6 bases). V lost 1 base, J lost 6 bases, and 21 bases lay in between. This CDR3 has 17 amino acids. The germline V gene has CDR1 SGHVS and CDR2 FQNEAQ. CDR3 in amino acids: CASSLGRRRGERDGYTF. DNA of the CDR3: TGTGCCAGCAGCTTAGGTCGCCGAAGGGGGGAGCGGGATGGCTACACCTTC.

The chain has TRBV6-1 and TRBJ2-7; D is unclear. The CDR3 runs to 13 residues. Trimming pared 7 bases from V and 1 base from J, leaving 11 bases between. CDR1 is MNHNS, CDR2 SASEGT, per germline. Here the CDR3 DNA reads TGTGCCAGCACAATATCAGCTTCCTACGAGCAGTACTTC. Translated: CASTISASYEQYF.

The chain carries TRBV7-8 and TRBJ2-7, with D possibly being TRBD1 (6 bases). The CDR3 spans 14 residues. V dropped 5 bases and J dropped 2 bases, with 13 bases sitting between them. Germline assignment: CDR1 SGHVS and CDR2 FQNEAQ. In nucleotides, the CDR3 is TGTGCCAGCAGCACCCGGACAGAGACCTACGAGCAGTACTTC. This gives the protein CASSTRTETYEQYF.

This chain uses TRBV7-9 with TRBJ2-1; no definite D call. Germline CDR1 reads SEHNR; CDR2 reads FQNEAQ (reference sequence). CDR3 length equals 14 residues. V gave up 1 base and J gave up 5 bases, with 9 bases separating them. DNA for the CDR3: TGTGCCAGCAGCTTAGAGGTCTACAACAATGAGCAGTTCTTC. Translation gives CASSLEVYNNEQFF.

This rearrangement joins TRBV6-5 to TRBJ2-4, with TRBD1 identical over 7 bases. The CDR3 has 15 residues. CDR1 and CDR2 (germline): MNHEY, SVGAGI. V trimming: 6 bases; J trimming: 8 bases; junction bases outside the gene matches: 13. This CDR3 is CASRGTDRARDIQYF. The CDR3 DNA is TGTGCCAGCAGAGGGACCGACAGGGCTAGGGACATTCAGTACTTC.

This clone has just a few counts. The gene calls are TRBV13 and TRBJ2-6, with D perhaps TRBD1 (6 bases). Germline V lookup: CDR1 PRHDT, CDR2 FYEKMQ (reference sequence). The CDR3 is made up of 18 amino acids. With 3 bases removed from V and 0 bases from J, the gap between germline ends came to 15 bases. CDR3 DNA: TGTGCCAGCAGCTTTAAACAGGGATCAGTCTCTGGGGCCAACGTCCTGACTTTC. Amino acid sequence: CASSFKQGSVSGANVLTF.

V usage is TRBV6-1 and J usage is TRBJ2-4; no clear D gene. Germline lookup yields CDR1 MNHNS and CDR2 SASEGT. V gave up 0 bases and J gave up 6 bases, with 6 bases separating them. The length of the CDR3 is 13 residues. The CDR3 spells CASSEAFLNIQYF. The DNA of the CDR3 is TGTGCCAGCAGTGAAGCCTTCCTAAACATTCAGTACTTC.

The rearrangement uses TRBV5-5 and TRBJ1-1; a weak D match, TRBD1 (5 bases). Looked up from germline, CDR1 is SGHKS and CDR2 is YYEKEE (reference sequence). Trimming left V 3 bases short and J 8 bases short, with 14 bases between. This CDR3 contains 13 residues. CDR3 sequence (DNA): TGTGCCAGCAGCTGGGGGGATTCAACGGAAGCTTTCTTT. Amino acids: CASSWGDSTEAFF.

As concerns this clone: This CDR3 is also generated by other DNA sequences in the sample. The V call is TRBV28, the J call TRBJ2-5; 9 bases match TRBD1. J was trimmed by 5 bases and V by 6 bases; bases with no gene match: 7. The CDR3 has 14 amino acids. Germline V gene sequence: CDR1 MDHEN, CDR2 SYDVKM. CDR3 DNA: TGTGCCAGCAGGGGACAGGGATATCTGGAGACCCAGTACTTC. This sequence encodes CASRGQGYLETQYF.

The genes are TRBV18 and TRBJ1-4; TRBD1 matches 9 bases. The CDR3 loop spans 13 amino acids. CDR1 is KGHSH and CDR2 is LQKENI in the germline V gene. V lost 3 bases to trimming and J lost 8 bases; unmatched junction nucleotides: 1. The CDR3: CASSPGQGEKLFF. The CDR3 region has the DNA TGTGCCAGCTCACCTGGACAGGGGGAAAAACTGTTTTTT.

This clone was seen only a few times. J is TRBJ2-6 and V is TRBV7-8; no reliable D call. The germline V gene encodes CDR1 SGHVS and CDR2 FQNEAQ. This CDR3 is 13 amino acids long. The ends were cut back, 9 bases at V and 4 bases at J, with 10 bases in the middle. CDR3 bases: TGTGCCAGTACCCGCCCCGGGGCCAACGTCCTGACTTTC. This gives the protein CASTRPGANVLTF.

The chain is built from TRBV21-1 and TRBJ1-2. TRBV21-1 is designated a pseudogene. The CDR3 covers 13 residues. The CDR3 DNA follows: TGTGCCAGCAGAAAATCACTCAACTATGGCTACACCTTC. Its protein is CASRKSLNYGYTF.

This chain uses TRBV6-1 with TRBJ1-1; unclear D gene. The CDR3 spans 11 residues. Per the germline V gene, CDR1 is MNHNS and CDR2 is SASEGT. Trimming removed 3 bases from V and 4 bases from J, with 3 bases in between. The CDR3 coding sequence is TGTGCCAGCAGTGAGGTCACTGAAGCTTTCTTT. It translates to CASSEVTEAFF.

CDR3 protein: CASSQEQRNSPLHF. CDR3 DNA: TGTGCCAGCAGCCAAGAACAGCGAAATTCACCCCTCCACTTT. The chain is built from TRBV14 and TRBJ1-6; D gene ambiguous. Germline CDR1 SGHDN, CDR2 FVKESK. CDR3 length: 14 amino acids. Deletions cut 0 bases from V and 7 bases from J, with 7 bases between.